This T cell receptor beta chain is drawn from a study of breast tumors, draining lymph nodes, adjacent tissues. Study-level points and caveats: That most tumor T cells come from lymph nodes remained unproven.

Breast cancer patients provided tissue from their axillary draining lymph nodes. TCRdb used MiXCR to reprocess the multiplex PCR reads, holding one entry per CDR3 protein. The top ten hold over 7.5% of the sample, which has 84,000 or so distinct CDR3 sequences, over 25% seen once. After removal of 2 bases from V and 8 bases from J, the junction contained 4 bases not matched to a gene. This CDR3 comprises 12 residues. Germline V gene lookup returns CDR1 GTSNPN and CDR2 SVGIG (reference sequence). This clonotype came up many times. Its specificity is unknown. Sequencing was carried out using axillary lymph node tissue. The origin of this receptor is a female donor with breast cancer. Some clones in this sample may be carry-over from other donors' samples. The rearrangement links TRBV30 to TRBJ2-7; 9 bases fit TRBD2. The CDR3 here is CAWSRAGGKQYF. CDR3 nucleotide sequence: TGTGCCTGGAGTCGCGCGGGAGGGAAGCAGTACTTC.